Below, one TCR beta chain is given with its context. This sample is drawn from a study of siplizumab effects on memory and regulatory T cells. The CDR3 totals 16 residues. The germline CDR1 and CDR2 sequences are MNHNY and SVGAGI (reference sequence). Trimming pared 6 bases from V and 1 base from J, leaving 16 bases between. This table comes from immunoSEQ multiplex PCR, and its TCRdb copy is limited to in-frame clones, with some not included. The sample has more than 95,000 clones; roughly 92% are singletons. This TCR was recovered from a human donor in good health. J is TRBJ1-3 and V is TRBV6-6; unclear D gene. The specimen sequenced was Tregs sorted from blood. Here the CDR3 DNA reads TGTGCCAGCAGACGCAATCAAAAGGGTTCTGGAAACACCATATATTTT. This sequence encodes CASRRNQKGSGNTIYF.